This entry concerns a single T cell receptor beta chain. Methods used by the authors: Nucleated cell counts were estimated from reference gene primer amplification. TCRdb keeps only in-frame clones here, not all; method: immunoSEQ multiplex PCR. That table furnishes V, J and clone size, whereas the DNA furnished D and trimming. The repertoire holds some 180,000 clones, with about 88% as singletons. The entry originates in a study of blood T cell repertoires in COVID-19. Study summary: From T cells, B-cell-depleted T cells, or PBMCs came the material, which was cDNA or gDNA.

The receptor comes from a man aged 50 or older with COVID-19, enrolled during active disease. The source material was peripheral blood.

This chain's CDR3 is CAWSPGTFEQYF. In DNA form, the CDR3 reads TGTGCCTGGAGTCCCGGGACATTCGAGCAGTACTTC. V and J are TRBV30 and TRBJ2-7, with D possibly TRBD1 on 6 matching bases. Germline V gene data show CDR1 as GTSNPN and CDR2 as SVGIG (reference sequence). CDR3 length: 12 residues. V dropped 2 bases and J dropped 6 bases, with 11 bases sitting between them.